The following is a T cell receptor (beta chain) sequence with its context. Its cognate antigen is unknown. The data were taken from a study of T cell responses to AZD1222 COVID-19 vaccine. The assay was immunoSEQ multiplex PCR, and TCRdb's table has in-frame clones only and misses some. The repertoire consists of approximately 150,000 clones, with 86% occurring once and the leading ten covering approximately 5%. General study results and limits: In all cases, repertoires were sampled only after the peak T cell response.

The sample was peripheral blood, taken 28 days after the second AZD1222 dose. This TCR derives from an adult who received the AZD1222 COVID-19 vaccine.

CDR3: CASSWTGTNQETQYF. CDR3 DNA: TGCGCCAGCAGCTGGACAGGGACCAACCAAGAGACCCAGTACTTC. This rearrangement joins TRBV4-1 to TRBJ2-5; 8 nucleotides agree with TRBD1. Per germline, CDR1 MGHRA and CDR2 YSYEKL. With V trimmed by 5 bases and J by 0 bases, 5 bases remained unmatched. This CDR3 is 15 amino acids long.